Following are 12 T cell receptor beta chains from one sample sequenced in a study of CD8+CD57+ T cells in acquired aplastic anemia. Genomic DNA served as template for TCR beta VDJ and CDR3 profiling. TCRdb passed the reads through MiXCR, listing each CDR3 protein once. The table lists 100,000 to 150,000 distinct CDR3 sequences, more than 35% of them singletons. Sequencing was done on a sample of sorted CD4+, CD8+, or CD8+CD57+ T cells (not recorded which) from PBMCs. These receptor sequences come from a human donor in good health, serving as a control.

This clonotype was counted between two and nine times. J is TRBJ1-2 and V is TRBV10-3; no firm D call. The CDR3 covers 14 residues. V shed 3 bases and J shed 0 bases, with 8 bases lying between them. Germline CDR1 reads ENHRY; CDR2 reads SYGVKD. The DNA of the CDR3 is TGTGCCATCAGTGAAAGAGGGCCTAACTATGGCTACACCTTC. Protein: CAISERGPNYGYTF.

The CDR3 bases are TGTGCCAGCAGGTCGACAGGGTCTGGCTACACCTTC. Translation gives CASRSTGSGYTF. The genes are TRBV6-1 and TRBJ1-2, with 7 bases aligning to TRBD1. The length of the CDR3 is 12 residues. V lost 6 bases and J lost 7; bases outside the gene matches: 5. Germline CDR1 MNHNS, CDR2 SASEGT.

Worth noting for this clonotype: The CDR3 ends on some other residue instead of the conserved phenylalanine or tryptophan, so this is likely a read error. The chain is built from TRBV12-3 or TRBV12-4 and TRBJ1-1, with a possible D match to TRBD1 (5 bases). This CDR3 has 15 residues. The V gene lost 6 bases and the J gene lost 1 base, with 15 bases spanning the gap. The CDR3 sequence: CASSLILTGNTEAFL. In DNA, the CDR3 is TGTGCCAGCAGCCTAATACTTACAGGGAACACTGAAGCTTTCCTT.

The chain employs TRBV28 and TRBJ2-1, with 8 bases fitting TRBD2. The germline CDR1 and CDR2 sequences are MDHEN and SYDVKM. V gave up 6 bases and J gave up 0 bases; unmatched junction bases: 1. The CDR3 has 14 amino acids. CDR3 region: CASRSGSSYNEQFF. As DNA, the CDR3 is TGTGCCAGCAGGAGCGGGAGCTCCTACAATGAGCAGTTCTTC. Full variable domain (outside the CDR3, taken from reference TRBV28 and TRBJ2-1): DVKVTQSSRYLVKRTGEKVFLECVQDMDHENMFWYRQDPGLGLRLIYFSYDVKMKEKGDIPEGYSVSREKKERFSLILESASTNQTSMYLCASRSGSSYNEQFFGPGTRLTVL.

Comments on this clonotype: One end of the junction does not line up with germline, which may come from a read error. The rearrangement links TRBV6-6 to TRBJ2-5; possible D gene TRBD2, 6 bases. The CDR3 consists of 16 residues. The germline V gene has CDR1 MNHNY and CDR2 SVGAGI (reference sequence). The CDR3 protein is CASNYGRLRPGETQYF. As DNA, the CDR3 is TGTGCCAGCAATTACGGGAGATTGCGTCCGGGAGAGACCCAGTACTTC.

This clonotype was detected ten times or more. The rearrangement joins TRBV11-3 to TRBJ2-1; TRBD2 aligns across 7 bases. V trimming: 4 bases; J trimming: 9 bases; junction bases outside the gene matches: 9. Germline CDR1 is SGHNT and CDR2 is YENEEA. This CDR3 is 14 amino acids long. The CDR3 protein is CASSSHQGGSEQFF. The CDR3 DNA sequence: TGTGCCAGCAGCTCACACCAGGGAGGGAGTGAGCAGTTCTTC.

The chain links TRBV10-3 to TRBJ1-3; weak D call: TRBD1 (5 bases). The germline V and J ends were trimmed by 0 bases and 3 bases, with 15 bases remaining between them. This CDR3 is 17 amino acids long. Per the germline V gene, CDR1 is ENHRY and CDR2 is SYGVKD. The CDR3 protein is CAISESTLTARGNTIYF. CDR3 sequence (DNA): TGTGCCATCAGTGAGTCGACGTTGACAGCCCGTGGAAACACCATATATTTT.

Concerning this clonotype: This may come from a read error, since a much larger clone is one base off. The chain employs TRBV10-3 and TRBJ1-1; TRBD1 is a possible D gene (5 bases). This CDR3 contains 15 residues. CDR1 ENHRY and CDR2 SYGVKD come from the germline V gene. With 3 bases removed from V and 1 base from J, the gap between germline ends came to 12 bases. CDR3 loop: CAISERQIQNTEAFF. The CDR3 DNA sequence: TGTGCCATCAGTGAACGACAGATACAGAACACTGAAGCTTTCTTT.

This clonotype was picked up many times. The rearrangement uses TRBV5-1 and TRBJ2-7, with unresolved D. The CDR3 spans 12 residues. Germline CDR1 and CDR2: SGHRS and YFSETQ. The ends were cut back, 5 bases at V and 1 base at J, with 7 bases in the middle. CDR3 residues: CASRAVSYEQYF. In nucleotides, the CDR3 is TGCGCCAGCAGGGCCGTATCCTACGAGCAGTACTTC.

Worth noting for this clonotype: A much larger clone lies a single base off, so this may be a read error. The chain carries TRBV5-1 and TRBJ2-2; weak D call: TRBD2 (6 bases). Germline assignment: CDR1 SGHRS and CDR2 YFSETQ. The CDR3 is made up of 16 amino acids. The CDR3 loop reads CASRLVAGRHTGELFF. For the CDR3, the DNA is TGCGCCAGCCGCTTGGTGGCGGGACGGCACACCGGGGAGCTGTTTTTT.

About this clonotype: One end of the junction varies from germline; a read error may be responsible. CDR3: CASSKARGDGYTF. The DNA of the CDR3 is TGCGCCAGCAGTAAAGCCAGGGGGGATGGCTACACCTTC. The V and J genes are TRBV2 and TRBJ1-2, with TRBD1 identical over 7 bases. The germline gives CDR1 SNHLY, CDR2 FYNNEI. The CDR3 is made up of 13 amino acids.

This clonotype was counted once. This sequence joins TRBV24-1 and TRBJ1-2; D possibly corresponds to TRBD1 (5 bases). CDR1 KGHDR and CDR2 SFDVKD come from the germline V gene. The V and J ends lost 5 bases and 4 bases respectively, with 22 bases between them. The CDR3 is 17 residues long. The CDR3 DNA sequence: TGTGCCACCAGTGGGGGCCACTCCCGTCAACTGAGCTATGGCTACACCTTC. Translating gives CATSGGHSRQLSYGYTF.